This TCR beta chain was profiled in a study of cytomegalovirus exposure and HLA in healthy donors. Study outcomes and limitations: A list of roughly 180 TCR beta chains associated with cytomegalovirus was given. TCR clusters originating in the first cohort tended to co-occur in the roughly 120 validation repertoires, according to a later analysis. A few chains tied to CMV proved CMV antigen-specific in vitro. Many donors shared some public TCRs, even though most TCR sequences were rare.

The count of this clone is one. What it binds is unknown. The CDR3 length is 16 residues. Germline CDR1 SGHTA, CDR2 FQGNSA. V was trimmed by 1 base and J by 4 bases, leaving 15 bases between them. Data came from immunoSEQ multiplex PCR; TCRdb stores just in-frame clones and leaves some out. The data show about 68,000 clones, 91% seen once. The receptor's source is a man aged 18 to 35 in good health and CMV-seronegative. Sequenced input: PBMCs. The chain joins TRBV7-2 to TRBJ2-3; D is possibly TRBD2 (6 bases). The CDR3 DNA reads TGTGCCAGCAGCTTAGTTCCGCGGGATGAGGCAGATACGCAGTATTTT. Translated, it gives CASSLVPRDEADTQYF.